This T cell receptor beta chain was obtained from a study of OX40 agonist ivuxolimab in advanced cancers. At the level of the study: The group had a mean age of 60 years, ranged from about 23 to 85, and was 80% to 90% male.

This CDR3 is built from 14 residues. The V gene's germline CDR1 is SEHNR and CDR2 FQNEAQ (reference sequence). The germline V and J ends were trimmed by 2 bases and 5 bases, with 13 bases remaining between them. Generated by immunoSEQ multiplex PCR, the TCRdb table keeps only in-frame clones and is missing some. The table includes roughly 42,000 clones, about nine tenths detected once. This sequence originates from an adult with an advanced solid tumor such as melanoma, head and neck, liver or kidney cancer. This specimen was CD4+ or CD8+ T cells sorted from blood, taken in a trial of the OX40 agonist ivuxolimab. This chain uses TRBV7-9 with TRBJ2-7, with a possible D match to TRBD2 (6 bases). In DNA, the CDR3 is TGTGCCAGCAGCTTAAATACGGGAGCCCACGAGCAGTACTTC. It translates to CASSLNTGAHEQYF. Full variable domain (remainder filled in from reference TRBV7-9 and TRBJ2-7): DTGVSQNPRHKITKRGQNVTFRCDPISEHNRLYWYRQTLGQGPEFLTYFQNEAQLEKSRLLSDRFSAERPKGSFSTLEIQRTEQGDSAMYLCASSLNTGAHEQYFGPGTRLTVT.